Detailed here is one T cell receptor (beta chain). Its antigen is as yet unknown. This entry belongs to a study of shared clonotypes between healthy human individuals. Study-level findings and limits: Generally, naive subsets (rather than memory subsets) showed larger estimated richness.

There were only Caucasian adults among the donors, and all lived in Nashville, Tennessee. Sequenced by immunoSEQ multiplex PCR; TCRdb stores in-frame clones only, minus some. The sample records approximately 240,000 clones, over 60% being singletons. The germline CDR1 and CDR2 sequences are MDHEN and SYDVKM. The CDR3 covers 14 residues. With 4 bases clipped from V and 6 bases from J, the junction kept 6 bases outside the gene matches. Sequencing was carried out using memory CD4+ T cells sorted from blood. Subset: CD45RA-negative fraction. V gene TRBV28 combines with J gene TRBJ2-1; 7 nucleotides align to TRBD2. The origin of this receptor is a man younger than 45 in good health. In DNA, the CDR3 is TGTGCCAGCAGTTCTAGCGGACTTCTCAATGAGCAGTTCTTC. Its translation: CASSSSGLLNEQFF.